These 8 T cell receptor beta chains were sequenced from one sample in a study of OX40 agonist ivuxolimab in advanced cancers. Sequenced by immunoSEQ multiplex PCR; TCRdb stores in-frame clones only, minus some. This table has about 66,000 clones, 80% to 90% appearing once. Sequenced here: CD4+ or CD8+ T cells sorted from blood, sampled in a trial of the OX40 agonist ivuxolimab. These receptors were collected from an adult with an advanced solid tumor such as melanoma, head and neck, liver or kidney cancer.

This rearrangement joins TRBV10-1 to TRBJ2-3, with TRBD2 matching 13 bases. CDR3 length: 16 residues. Germline V lookup: CDR1 WNHNN, CDR2 SYGVQD (reference sequence). V lost 2 bases, J lost 1 base, and 0 bases stayed unmatched. The chain's CDR3 is CASSETSGGGTDTQYF. The CDR3 region has the DNA TGCGCCAGCAGTGAGACTAGCGGGGGGGGCACAGATACGCAGTATTTT.

The rearrangement uses TRBV7-8 and TRBJ2-7; D unresolved. The CDR3 is made up of 15 amino acids. The germline V and J ends were trimmed by 2 bases and 2 bases, with 13 bases remaining between them. Germline lookup yields CDR1 SGHVS and CDR2 FQNEAQ. Here the CDR3 DNA reads TGTGCCAGCAGCTTATATACGCAGCGCACCTACGAGCAGTACTTC. Its protein is CASSLYTQRTYEQYF.

This chain joins TRBV12-5 and TRBJ1-1; D call uncertain. V gave up 7 bases and J gave up 1 base, with 19 bases separating them. The CDR3 consists of 16 residues. Germline V gene lookup returns CDR1 LGHNT and CDR2 FRNRAP. The CDR3 nucleotides read TGTGCTAGTGCCCCGTGGATTGGACTGTCGAACACTGAAGCTTTCTTT. Amino acid sequence: CASAPWIGLSNTEAFF. Complete variable domain (other parts from reference TRBV12-5 and TRBJ1-1): DARVTQTPRHKVTEMGQEVTMRCQPILGHNTVFWYRQTMMQGLELLAYFRNRAPLDDSGMPKDRFSAEMPDATLATLKIQPSEPRDSAVYFCASAPWIGLSNTEAFFGQGTRLTVV.

J is TRBJ2-3 and V is TRBV15, with 7 bases matching TRBD1. Germline CDR1 reads LNHNV; CDR2 reads YYDKDF (reference sequence). This CDR3 comprises 16 residues. Unmatched junction bases numbered 7, after V lost 1 base and J lost 3 bases. CDR3 residues: CATSRVDRTKTDTQYF. The CDR3 coding sequence is TGTGCCACCAGCAGAGTGGACAGGACCAAGACAGATACGCAGTATTTT.

In its sample, this clone was seen once. The chain couples TRBV28 to TRBJ2-7; TRBD2 matches 11 bases. Germline V gene sequence: CDR1 MDHEN, CDR2 SYDVKM. Germline trimming cut 6 bases from V and 4 bases from J; bases unmatched to any gene: 5. This CDR3 spans 14 amino acids. CDR3 coding DNA: TGTGCCAGCAGGGGGGCTAGCGGGAGGTACGAGCAGTACTTC. Translating it yields CASRGASGRYEQYF.

This clone is categorized as medium-sized (0.01 to 0.1%). This sequence joins TRBV7-9 and TRBJ2-7; 9 positions match TRBD2. There are 18 residues in the CDR3. V shed 0 bases and J 3 bases; nucleotides not matched to a gene: 12. Germline V CDR1 and CDR2: SEHNR, FQNEAQ (reference sequence). This CDR3 is CASSLASSGGPDNYEQYF. For the CDR3, the DNA is TGTGCCAGCAGCTTAGCTTCCAGCGGGGGGCCAGATAACTACGAGCAGTACTTC.

V gene TRBV27 combines with J gene TRBJ1-2, with unresolved D. This CDR3 region has 13 residues. Germline values: CDR1 MNHEY, CDR2 SMNVEV (reference sequence). V lost 4 bases and J lost 4, with 10 bases in between. Here the CDR3 reads CASSSGNLYGYTF. DNA for the CDR3: TGTGCCAGCAGTTCAGGCAACCTCTATGGCTACACCTTC.

The chain joins TRBV15 to TRBJ1-3; D is unresolved. The germline V gene has CDR1 LNHNV and CDR2 YYDKDF (reference sequence). V was shortened by 5 bases and J by 1 base, with 3 bases between the two germline ends. This CDR3 has 12 residues. CDR3 DNA: TGTGCCACCAGCCGATCTGGAAACACCATATATTTT. It is translated as CATSRSGNTIYF.